This T cell receptor beta chain was identified in a study of blood T cell repertoires in COVID-19. The protocol was immunoSEQ multiplex PCR, while the TCRdb copy is restricted to in-frame clones and leaves out a portion. The table records around 180,000 clones, approximately 80% of them present only once. The CDR3 runs 14 residues. J was trimmed by 4 bases and V by 10 bases; bases with no gene match: 12. The germline gives CDR1 MNHEY, CDR2 SVGAGI. This clone appeared once. The rearrangement joins TRBV6-5 to TRBJ1-2; the match to TRBD1 covers 7 bases. The specimen sequenced was peripheral blood. The sequence derives from a human donor in a cohort sampled during active COVID-19. Here the CDR3 DNA reads TGTGCCACCAACCCCGGACAGGCCCTCTATGGCTACACCTTC. Protein sequence: CATNPGQALYGYTF.